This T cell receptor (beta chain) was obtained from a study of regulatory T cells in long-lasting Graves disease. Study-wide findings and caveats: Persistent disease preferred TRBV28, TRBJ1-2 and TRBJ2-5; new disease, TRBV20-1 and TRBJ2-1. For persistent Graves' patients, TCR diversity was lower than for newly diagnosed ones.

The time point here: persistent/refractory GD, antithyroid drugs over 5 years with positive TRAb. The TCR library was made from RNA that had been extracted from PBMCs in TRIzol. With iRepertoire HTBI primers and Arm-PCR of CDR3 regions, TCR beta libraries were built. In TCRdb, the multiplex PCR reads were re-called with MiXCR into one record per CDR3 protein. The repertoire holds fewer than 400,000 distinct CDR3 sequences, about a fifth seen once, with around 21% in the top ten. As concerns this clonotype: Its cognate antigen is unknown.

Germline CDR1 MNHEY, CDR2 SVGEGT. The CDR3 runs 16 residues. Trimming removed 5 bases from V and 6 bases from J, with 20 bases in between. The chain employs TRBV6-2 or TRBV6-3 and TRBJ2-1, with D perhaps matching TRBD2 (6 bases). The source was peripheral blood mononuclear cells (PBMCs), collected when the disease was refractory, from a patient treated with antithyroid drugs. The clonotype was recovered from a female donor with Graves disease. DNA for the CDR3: TGTGCCAGCAGTACCCGCACGGGAGAGGCGGGCAATGAGCAGTTCTTC. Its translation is CASSTRTGEAGNEQFF.